Reported below is one T cell receptor (beta chain). Its specificity is not known. This entry comes from a study of monozygotic twins with inflammatory bowel disease. Overall study findings and caveats: Treatment differences in immunosuppression may have added variability to the repertoires of patients.

From germline, CDR1 is GTSNPN and CDR2 SVGIG (reference sequence). There are 13 residues in the CDR3. The template was total RNA from whole blood, with no T cell sorting. Every TCR library used about 3,200 ng of total RNA. Template switching was used to attach UMIs, which incorporated a 6-nucleotide sample barcode. After re-calling the 5' RACE reads, TCRdb lists one entry per CDR3 protein, DNA absent. This table lists fewer than 150,000 distinct CDR3 sequences. The source material was blood. V is TRBV30 and J is TRBJ1-1. This TCR was sampled from a human donor with ulcerative colitis or Crohn's disease, or a healthy co-twin of an affected twin (not recorded which). CDR3 residues: CAWSETIIGEAFF. Full variable domain (missing parts from reference TRBV30 and TRBJ1-1): SQTIHQWPATLVQPVGSPLSLECTVEGTSNPNLYWYRQAAGRGLQLLFYSVGIGQISSEVPQNLSASRPQDRQFILSSKKLLLSDSGFYLCAWSETIIGEAFFGQGTRLTVV.